One sample yielded the 6 T cell receptor beta chains listed below, sequenced in a study of T-cell memory formation after mild COVID-19. TCRdb redid the calling of the 5' RACE reads with MiXCR, one entry per CDR3 protein. The sample records 250,000 to 350,000 distinct CDR3 sequences, 16% being singletons. Sequenced material: PBMCs or a T cell subset sorted from them (not recorded which). The source is a young man who had mild COVID-19 (a few samples of this study predate the infection). Cell type and time point are not known.

This clonotype was recorded at least ten times. V and J are TRBV29-1 and TRBJ1-1; 8 positions match TRBD1. The V and J ends lost 6 bases and 4 bases, in that order; junction bases with no gene match: 13. The CDR3 contains 15 residues. Germline V gene lookup returns CDR1 SQVTM and CDR2 ANQGSEA. The CDR3 protein is CSVQDTGGAITEAFF. The DNA of the CDR3 is TGCAGCGTCCAAGACACAGGGGGGGCGATCACTGAAGCTTTCTTT.

This sequence joins TRBV7-3 and TRBJ2-1; D perhaps matches TRBD1 (7 bases). This CDR3 region has 14 residues. V dropped 8 bases and J dropped 1 base, with 12 bases sitting between them. Germline V CDR1 and CDR2: SGHTA, FQGTGA. The CDR3 protein is CASSAGGSYNEQFF. Here the CDR3 DNA reads TGTGCCAGCTCCGCAGGGGGGTCCTACAATGAGCAGTTCTTC.

The chain employs TRBV9 and TRBJ2-5; tentatively, D is TRBD1 (6 bases). The CDR3 has 15 residues. Per the germline V gene, CDR1 is SGDLS and CDR2 is YYNGEE. Deletions cut 3 bases from V and 4 bases from J, with 16 bases between. In DNA, the CDR3 is TGTGCCAGCAGCGGCTCCGCCAGGGGAATAGAGACCCAGTACTTC. It specifies CASSGSARGIETQYF.

This clonotype was found a few times. The chain couples TRBV14 to TRBJ2-3; D unresolved. V dropped 4 bases and J dropped 0 bases, with 14 bases sitting between them. The CDR3 extends over 16 amino acids. Germline V gives CDR1 SGHDN, CDR2 FVKESK. This chain's CDR3 is CASSPTRASSTDTQYF. The CDR3 DNA is TGTGCCAGCAGCCCTACCCGGGCTTCTAGCACAGATACGCAGTATTTT.

This clonotype has ten or more counts. V gene TRBV7-6 combines with J gene TRBJ2-5; 8 positions match TRBD2. The CDR3 covers 16 residues. V was clipped by 6 bases and J by 4 bases; unmatched bases: 13. Germline V gene sequence: CDR1 SGHVS, CDR2 FNYEAQ. The CDR3 sequence is CASSGRGVTEGETQYF. CDR3 nucleotide sequence: TGTGCCAGCAGTGGGCGGGGGGTCACGGAGGGAGAGACCCAGTACTTC.

Ten or more counts support this clonotype. The chain joins TRBV11-2 to TRBJ1-2; the D is unclear. This CDR3 is 11 amino acids long. V dropped 3 bases and J dropped 6 bases, with 5 bases sitting between them. In germline, CDR1 is SGHAT, CDR2 FQNNGV. As DNA, the CDR3 is TGTGCCAGCAGCTTTCGGGATGGCTACACCTTC. Translation gives CASSFRDGYTF.